This T cell receptor beta chain emerged from a study of blood T cell repertoires in COVID-19. In the study overall: Sites across the United States, Italy and Spain contributed samples from acute and convalescent COVID-19. Sample material is recorded as cDNA or gDNA derived from T cells, B-cell-depleted T cells, or PBMCs.

Authors' methods: Amplifying reference gene primers gave estimates of nucleated cell counts. Data came from immunoSEQ multiplex PCR; TCRdb stores just in-frame clones and leaves some out. That table supplies the V and J calls and clone size; D and trimming were determined from the DNA. Of 100,000 to 140,000 clones listed, about 80% are singletons. Germline V CDR1 and CDR2: SGHRS, YFSETQ. Trimming cost V 0 bases and J 1 base, with 13 bases left between them. CDR3 length equals 16 residues. Sequenced input: peripheral blood. The TCR originated in a man between 65 and 85 years old with acute or convalescent COVID-19. This sequence joins TRBV5-1 and TRBJ1-1, with a tentative D call TRBD1 (5 bases). CDR3 loop: CASSLGPGGTNTEAFF. Written as DNA, the CDR3 is TGCGCCAGCAGCTTGGGGCCCGGGGGGACGAACACTGAAGCTTTCTTT.